The 21 T cell receptor beta chains below all came from one sample that was sequenced in a study of blood T cell repertoires in COVID-19 (dated by TCRdb to the early 2020s). Libraries came from the immunoSEQ multiplex PCR assay. The immuneACCESS repertoire file appears here via TCRdb, limited to in-frame rearrangements. These files lack a portion of the clones; in checked studies, under half of the deficit traces to unresolved V genes, and the cause of the others is not known. The sample has about 310,000 clones on record, roughly 88% of them singletons. The ten most abundant clones make up 2.9% of the sample. The sample was peripheral blood. The receptor set was obtained from a woman aged 25 to 39 with COVID-19, enrolled during active disease.

The chain joins TRBV7-8 to TRBJ2-1, with D perhaps matching TRBD2 (6 bases). Between the trimmed V and J ends, which lost 5 bases and 7 bases, there was a span of 18 bases. This CDR3 is 15 amino acids long. Germline CDR1 and CDR2: SGHVS and FQNEAQ. CDR3 DNA: TGTGCCAGCAGCGCCCGGGATCGGGGGAAAAATGAGCAGTTCTTC. Its protein is CASSARDRGKNEQFF.

In DNA, the CDR3 is TGCGCCAGCAGACCGGGATCAGGGAACACTGAAGCTTTCTTT. It specifies CASRPGSGNTEAFF. The J gene is TRBJ1-1, the V gene TRBV5-1; D gene ambiguous. V was trimmed by 5 bases and J by 1 base, leaving 12 bases between them. The germline V gene has CDR1 SGHRS and CDR2 YFSETQ. The CDR3 loop spans 14 amino acids.

The chain recombines TRBV4-2 with TRBJ1-2; D gene ambiguous. This CDR3 is built from 14 residues. Germline assignment: CDR1 LGHNA and CDR2 YNFKEQ. V lost 0 bases and J 6 bases, leaving 11 bases between the germline ends. The CDR3 DNA is TGTGCCAGCAGCCAAGATAGTTATATCAATGGCTACACCTTC. Protein sequence: CASSQDSYINGYTF.

V is TRBV19 and J is TRBJ2-5; D gene unclear. The CDR3 covers 14 residues. Trimming took 3 bases from V and 4 from J, leaving 12 bases between them. The V gene's germline CDR1 is LNHDA and CDR2 SQIVND (reference sequence). CDR3 DNA sequence: TGTGCCAGTAGTATTTCGCCTAGACTAGAGACCCAGTACTTC. Translation: CASSISPRLETQYF.

V is TRBV6-5 and J is TRBJ2-2; the match to TRBD1 covers 7 bases. Trimming took 7 bases from V and 6 from J; bases not matched to a gene: 11. Germline V gene lookup returns CDR1 MNHEY and CDR2 SVGAGI. The CDR3 has 15 amino acids. The CDR3 DNA sequence: TGTGCCAGCACAGGGGGAAAGCGGCAGGCCGGGGAGCTGTTTTTT. Translation gives CASTGGKRQAGELFF.

This chain uses TRBV28 with TRBJ2-7; the D gene is possibly TRBD2 (5 bases). Germline loops: CDR1 MDHEN, CDR2 SYDVKM. Trimming left V 4 bases short and J 7 bases short, with 17 bases between. This CDR3 has 14 amino acids. Here the CDR3 DNA reads TGTGCCAGCAGTTCACTAGACCTAACGAGGGAGCAGTACTTC. Translated, it gives CASSSLDLTREQYF.

This chain links TRBV7-2 with TRBJ2-5; D might be TRBD1 (5 bases). Germline loops: CDR1 SGHTA, CDR2 FQGNSA. Trimming left V 1 base short and J 4 bases short, with 19 bases between. The CDR3 length is 17 residues. The CDR3 region has the DNA TGTGCCAGCAGCTTAGTCGGTCCAGGGCAGGCAGGAGAGACCCAGTACTTC. It is translated as CASSLVGPGQAGETQYF.

V usage is TRBV10-3 and J usage is TRBJ2-5, with TRBD2 identical over 10 bases. The V and J ends lost 4 bases and 2 bases, in that order; junction bases with no gene match: 4. Germline V lookup: CDR1 ENHRY, CDR2 SYGVKD. The CDR3 spans 15 residues. CDR3 residues: CAISVAGGIQETQYF. DNA of the CDR3: TGTGCCATCAGTGTAGCGGGAGGCATACAAGAGACCCAGTACTTC.

The rearrangement links TRBV30 to TRBJ1-6; perhaps TRBD1 as D (6 bases). The CDR3 spans 13 residues. CDR1 is GTSNPN and CDR2 is SVGIG in the germline V gene (reference sequence). Trimming removed 4 bases at V and 4 bases at J, with 8 bases between. This CDR3 reads CAWTGEYNSPLHF. The CDR3 bases are TGTGCCTGGACAGGGGAATATAATTCACCCCTCCACTTT.

This chain joins TRBV19 and TRBJ1-4, with D perhaps matching TRBD1 (5 bases). CDR3 length: 11 amino acids. CDR1 and CDR2 from the germline V gene are LNHDA and SQIVND (reference sequence). V dropped 6 bases and J dropped 10 bases, with 9 bases sitting between them. The CDR3 region is CASRVGGKLFF. The CDR3 bases are TGTGCCAGTAGGGTCGGGGGAAAACTGTTTTTT.

The genes are TRBV7-9 and TRBJ2-2, with a possible D match to TRBD1 (5 bases). Germline V lookup: CDR1 SEHNR, CDR2 FQNEAQ (reference sequence). There are 15 residues in the CDR3. Trimming stripped 3 bases from V and 3 bases from J, with 11 bases between. CDR3 sequence: CASSLTDSYTGELFF. The CDR3 DNA sequence: TGTGCCAGCAGCTTGACTGACAGCTACACCGGGGAGCTGTTTTTT. Combining the CDR3 with reference TRBV7-9 and TRBJ2-2 gives the whole variable domain DTGVSQNPRHKITKRGQNVTFRCDPISEHNRLYWYRQTLGQGPEFLTYFQNEAQLEKSRLLSDRFSAERPKGSFSTLEIQRTEQGDSAMYLCASSLTDSYTGELFFGEGSRLTVL.

The chain couples TRBV6-1 to TRBJ1-5; a possible D gene is TRBD1 (5 bases). V dropped 1 base and J dropped 3 bases, with 13 bases sitting between them. CDR1 is MNHNS and CDR2 is SASEGT in the germline V gene. CDR3 length: 16 amino acids. CDR3 loop: CASSEGTWRPNQPQHF. The CDR3 DNA sequence: TGTGCCAGCAGTGAAGGGACATGGCGTCCCAATCAGCCCCAGCATTTT.

The chain combines TRBV19 with TRBJ2-2; a weak D match, TRBD2 (5 bases). The CDR3 is 14 amino acids. Germline V gene lookup returns CDR1 LNHDA and CDR2 SQIVND (reference sequence). V was clipped by 6 bases and J by 3 bases, with 11 bases between them. CDR3 nucleotides: TGTGCCAGTAGCAGCGGCACCTACACCGGGGAGCTGTTTTTT. Protein: CASSSGTYTGELFF.

The V and J genes are TRBV5-1 and TRBJ2-1; D not resolved. This CDR3 spans 13 amino acids. Germline-derived CDR1 and CDR2 are SGHRS and YFSETQ. The germline V and J ends were trimmed by 2 bases and 5 bases, with 8 bases remaining between them. CDR3 region: CASSFNSNNEQFF. CDR3 in DNA: TGCGCCAGCAGCTTCAACAGCAACAATGAGCAGTTCTTC.

The gene calls are TRBV6-6 and TRBJ2-7, with TRBD2 matching over 11 bases. Germline lookup yields CDR1 MNHNY and CDR2 SVGAGI (reference sequence). The CDR3 loop spans 14 amino acids. Trimming at V came to 5 bases and at J to 6 bases, leaving 6 bases not matched to a gene. For the CDR3, the DNA is TGTGCCAGCAGTCCCACTAGCGGGAGTCTCGAGCAGTACTTC. This sequence encodes CASSPTSGSLEQYF.

The chain links TRBV6-5 to TRBJ2-3; no definite D call. There are 14 residues in the CDR3. Trimming removed 6 bases from V and 0 bases from J, with 10 bases in between. Germline V gives CDR1 MNHEY, CDR2 SVGAGI. CDR3 coding DNA: TGTGCCAGCAGGTTTTCTGAGAGCACAGATACGCAGTATTTT. It is translated as CASRFSESTDTQYF.

On this clone: Different DNA sequences within this sample yield the same CDR3. The chain has TRBV5-4 and TRBJ2-3; TRBD1 is a possible D gene (5 bases). Germline V lookup: CDR1 SGHNT, CDR2 YYREEE (reference sequence). This CDR3 contains 14 residues. V shed 4 bases and J shed 4 bases, with 13 bases lying between them. The CDR3 sequence: CASSQGLVADTQYF. DNA of the CDR3: TGTGCCAGCAGCCAGGGATTAGTCGCAGATACGCAGTATTTT.

The rearrangement joins TRBV11-3 to TRBJ2-3; D is possibly TRBD2 (6 bases). Germline V gives CDR1 SGHNT, CDR2 YENEEA. The CDR3 sequence is 17 residues long. The ends were cut back, 4 bases at V and 1 base at J, with 18 bases in the middle. The CDR3 region is CASSSRTIPGGTDTQYF. CDR3 nucleotides: TGTGCCAGCAGCTCGCGTACTATTCCGGGAGGCACAGATACGCAGTATTTT.

The V and J genes are TRBV24-1 and TRBJ2-3, with 7 bases aligning to TRBD2. The CDR3 spans 15 residues. CDR1 is KGHDR and CDR2 is SFDVKD in the germline V gene. After removal of 5 bases from V and 6 bases from J, the junction contained 10 bases not matched to a gene. Written as DNA, the CDR3 is TGTGCCACCAGTGCCGGTCGACTAGCCACCGATACGCAGTATTTT. Protein: CATSAGRLATDTQYF.

The chain combines TRBV9 with TRBJ2-3; weak D call: TRBD1 (6 bases). The CDR3 length is 13 residues. Germline V CDR1 and CDR2: SGDLS, YYNGEE. V was clipped by 3 bases and J by 1 base, with 6 bases between them. The CDR3 DNA is TGTGCCAGCAGCGGGGGGCGCACAGATACGCAGTATTTT. Protein product: CASSGGRTDTQYF.

This rearrangement joins TRBV10-2 to TRBJ1-2; tentative D call: TRBD1 (6 bases). Trimming shortened V by 4 bases and J by 0 bases, and 18 bases separated the two germline ends. The germline V gene has CDR1 WSHSY and CDR2 SAAADI. The CDR3 sequence is 17 residues long. Written as DNA, the CDR3 is TGCGCCAGCAGTGCGACAGGTCAGCATGCCGCTAACTATGGCTACACCTTC. The encoded protein is CASSATGQHAANYGYTF.